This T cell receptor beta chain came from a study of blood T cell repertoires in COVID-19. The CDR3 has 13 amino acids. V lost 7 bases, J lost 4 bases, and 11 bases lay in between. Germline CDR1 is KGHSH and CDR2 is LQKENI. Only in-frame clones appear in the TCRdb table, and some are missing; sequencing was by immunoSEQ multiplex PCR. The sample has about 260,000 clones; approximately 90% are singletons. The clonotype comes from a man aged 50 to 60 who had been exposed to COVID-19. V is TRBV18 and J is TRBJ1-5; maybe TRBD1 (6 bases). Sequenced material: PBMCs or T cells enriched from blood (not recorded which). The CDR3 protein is CASCRGENQPQHF. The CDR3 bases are TGTGCCAGCTGCAGGGGAGAAAATCAGCCCCAGCATTTT.